These 28 T cell receptor beta chains were sequenced from one sample in a study of early T cells in non-severe SARS-CoV-2 infection. Each CDR3 protein is one row after TCRdb ran MiXCR on the 5' RACE reads. The data hold some 80,000 distinct CDR3 sequences, with about 5% observed a single time. Specimen: whole blood, collected at baseline. These receptor sequences come from an adult who was a healthcare worker with PCR-confirmed SARS-CoV-2 infection or an uninfected control (not recorded which).

This clonotype showed up many times. This rearrangement joins TRBV12-3 or TRBV12-4 to TRBJ2-2, with D perhaps matching TRBD2 (6 bases). The CDR3 spans 15 residues. V lost 0 bases and J lost 4, with 9 bases in between. CDR3: CASSLAGRFTGELFF. CDR3 nucleotides: TGTGCCAGCAGTTTAGCAGGGAGGTTCACCGGGGAGCTGTTTTTT.

This clonotype occurred many times. The chain couples TRBV10-3 to TRBJ2-1, with D tentatively TRBD2 (5 bases). Trimming left V 2 bases short and J 11 bases short, with 10 bases between. Germline loops: CDR1 ENHRY, CDR2 SYGVKD. This CDR3 is 12 amino acids long. The DNA for the CDR3 is TGTGCCATCAGTGAGGGGGAGATAAAGCAGTTCTTC. Protein: CAISEGEIKQFF.

This clonotype was counted a few times. For the CDR3, the DNA is TGTGCCAGCAGTTATCTCCGGGGACCCAAAGCGGCCGAGCAGTACTTC. It is translated as CASSYLRGPKAAEQYF. The chain carries TRBV6-5 and TRBJ2-7, with D possibly being TRBD1 or TRBD2 (5 bases each). Looked up from germline, CDR1 is MNHEY and CDR2 is SVGAGI. V lost 3 bases and J 6 bases, leaving 21 bases between the germline ends. There are 16 residues in the CDR3.

This clonotype was detected a few times. The chain links TRBV12-3 or TRBV12-4 to TRBJ1-2, with a weak D call TRBD1 (5 bases). The CDR3 sequence is 14 residues long. Trimming stripped 3 bases from V and 8 bases from J, with 16 bases between. Written as DNA, the CDR3 is TGTGCCAGCAGTTTGACAGAAGCCCCACCGGGCTACACCTTC. Its translation is CASSLTEAPPGYTF.

The V and J genes are TRBV5-8 and TRBJ1-1; no definite D call. In germline, CDR1 is SGHTS, CDR2 YDEGEE. This CDR3 has 13 residues. Trimming removed 4 bases from V and 0 bases from J, with 7 bases in between. The CDR3: CASSRSLNTEAFF. The CDR3, as DNA: TGTGCCAGCAGCCGAAGCCTGAACACTGAAGCTTTCTTT.

This clonotype has a count of ten or more. CDR3 nucleotides: TGCGCCAGCAGCTTGTCGGCCTATTACAATGAGCAGTTCTTC. Amino acid sequence: CASSLSAYYNEQFF. The V and J genes are TRBV5-1 and TRBJ2-1; D uncertain. The CDR3 covers 14 residues. Deletions cut 1 base from V and 4 bases from J, with 9 bases between. Germline V gives CDR1 SGHRS, CDR2 YFSETQ. Drawing the rest from reference TRBV5-1 and TRBJ2-1, the complete variable domain is KAGVTQTPRYLIKTRGQQVTLSCSPISGHRSVSWYQQTPGQGLQFLFEYFSETQRNKGNFPGRFSGRQFSNSRSEMNVSTLELGDSALYLCASSLSAYYNEQFFGPGTRLTVL.

This clonotype was observed a few times. The chain recombines TRBV5-4 with TRBJ2-3, with 8 nucleotides matching TRBD2. The CDR3 covers 16 residues. In germline, CDR1 is SGHNT, CDR2 YYREEE (reference sequence). V lost 0 bases and J lost 2; bases outside the gene matches: 5. This CDR3 is CASSLDAGGSTDTQYF. CDR3 bases: TGTGCCAGCAGCTTGGACGCGGGAGGATCCACAGATACGCAGTATTTT.

The rearrangement links TRBV10-3 to TRBJ1-6, with 10 bases fitting TRBD1. J gave up 9 bases and V 6 bases, and 8 bases lay outside the gene matches. The CDR3 sequence is 15 residues long. In germline, CDR1 is ENHRY, CDR2 SYGVKD. The CDR3 region is CAIRPGQGTTSPLHF. In DNA, the CDR3 is TGTGCCATCAGACCGGGACAGGGGACAACTTCACCCCTCCACTTT.

This clonotype occurred many times. The gene calls are TRBV30 and TRBJ1-5; 8 bases map to TRBD1. CDR3 length equals 14 residues. Germline V gives CDR1 GTSNPN, CDR2 SVGIG (reference sequence). The trim removed 4 bases at V and 6 bases at J, leaving 8 bases unmatched. The CDR3 region is CAWNLGQGTQPQHF. The CDR3 nucleotides are TGTGCCTGGAACCTAGGACAGGGCACTCAGCCCCAGCATTTT.

This clonotype was seen at least ten times. V and J are TRBV18 and TRBJ2-7; the D is unclear. Germline V lookup: CDR1 KGHSH, CDR2 LQKENI. V lost 3 bases, J lost 4 bases, and 10 bases lay in between. CDR3 length: 13 amino acids. CDR3 region: CASSPIKTYEQYF. The DNA of the CDR3 is TGTGCCAGCTCACCCATCAAGACTTACGAGCAGTACTTC.

This clonotype was found many times. This chain joins TRBV5-6 and TRBJ1-2; possible D gene TRBD1, 5 bases. Trimming stripped 1 base from V and 3 bases from J, with 7 bases between. The germline V gene encodes CDR1 SGHDT and CDR2 YYEEEE. CDR3 length equals 13 residues. CDR3 sequence (DNA): TGTGCCAGCAGCTTGACCAGGGACTATGGCTACACCTTC. Encoded protein: CASSLTRDYGYTF. The whole variable domain, filled in from reference TRBV5-6 and TRBJ1-2, reads DAGVTQSPTHLIKTRGQQVTLRCSPKSGHDTVSWYQQALGQGPQFIFQYYEEEERQRGNFPDRFSGHQFPNYSSELNVNALLLGDSALYLCASSLTRDYGYTFGSGTRLTVV.

This clonotype occurred a few times. This chain links TRBV2 with TRBJ2-7, with D possibly called TRBD1 or TRBD2 (5 bases each). From germline, CDR1 is SNHLY and CDR2 FYNNEI. The CDR3 contains 12 residues. CDR3 loop: CATGRSLGEQYF. The CDR3 DNA reads TGTGCGACGGGACGCTCCTTGGGCGAGCAGTACTTC.

The chain recombines TRBV3-1 with TRBJ1-1; 8 nucleotides align to TRBD1. V shed 3 bases, J shed 10 bases, and the junction held 10 bases outside the gene matches. The germline V gene has CDR1 LGHDT and CDR2 YNNKEL (reference sequence). This CDR3 comprises 14 residues. In nucleotides, the CDR3 is TGTGCCAGCAGCCAGGATCACAGGGGGAGAAGAGCTTTCTTT. This encodes CASSQDHRGRRAFF.

This clonotype was seen repeatedly, ten times or more. The rearrangement links TRBV5-1 to TRBJ2-6, with D perhaps TRBD2 (6 bases). Germline CDR1 and CDR2: SGHRS and YFSETQ. Trimming removed 4 bases at V and 0 bases at J, with 17 bases between. This CDR3 region has 18 residues. This chain's CDR3 is CASSNAGTASSGANVLTF. DNA for the CDR3: TGCGCCAGCAGCAATGCGGGAACAGCGAGCTCTGGGGCCAACGTCCTGACTTTC.

This clonotype turned up a few times. This chain joins TRBV30 and TRBJ2-7; 8 positions match TRBD1. This CDR3 has 14 residues. Germline V gives CDR1 GTSNPN, CDR2 SVGIG (reference sequence). J gave up 3 bases and V 1 base, and 5 bases lay outside the gene matches. The chain's CDR3 is CAWSGDRYDYEQYF. DNA of the CDR3: TGTGCCTGGAGTGGGGACAGGTACGACTACGAGCAGTACTTC.

The sample holds many counts of this clonotype. The chain uses TRBV7-6 and TRBJ2-1, with a tentative D call TRBD2 (6 bases). CDR1 is SGHVS and CDR2 is FNYEAQ in the germline V gene. This CDR3 comprises 16 residues. Deletions cut 4 bases from V and 3 bases from J, with 16 bases between. CDR3 nucleotide sequence: TGTGCCAGCAGCTCGGGACTTCCACAGCGCTACAATGAGCAGTTCTTC. This encodes CASSSGLPQRYNEQFF.

This clonotype was counted many times. The chain links TRBV28 to TRBJ1-5; D unclear. Germline CDR1 MDHEN, CDR2 SYDVKM. Trimming took 6 bases from V and 7 from J, leaving 10 bases between them. The CDR3 spans 12 residues. This chain's CDR3 is CASSPMGQPQHF. The DNA of the CDR3 is TGTGCCAGCAGCCCAATGGGGCAGCCCCAGCATTTT.

The V call is TRBV18, the J call TRBJ2-5, with D possibly matching TRBD2 (5 bases). The V end lost 0 bases, the J end lost 4 bases, and 6 bases lay between the germline ends. The CDR3 contains 13 residues. Per germline, CDR1 KGHSH and CDR2 LQKENI. The CDR3 nucleotides are TGTGCCAGCTCACCACCGGGAGCAGAGACCCAGTACTTC. This encodes CASSPPGAETQYF.

In DNA, the CDR3 is TGTGCCAGTAGTATTGAAACTAGCGGGGCCTTGGGTGAGCAGTTCTTC. Residues: CASSIETSGALGEQFF. The chain combines TRBV19 with TRBJ2-1; the match to TRBD2 covers 10 bases. The CDR3 runs to 16 residues. With 3 bases clipped from V and 9 bases from J, the junction kept 11 bases outside the gene matches. CDR1 is LNHDA, CDR2 SQIVND, per germline (reference sequence).

Many counts were recorded for this clonotype. The chain has TRBV5-6 and TRBJ2-4; weak D call: TRBD1 (5 bases). CDR3 length: 13 amino acids. Trimming took 4 bases from V and 10 from J, leaving 15 bases between them. Germline CDR1 and CDR2: SGHDT and YYEEEE. CDR3: CASSPRAGLIQYF. In DNA, the CDR3 is TGTGCCAGCAGCCCCAGGGCAGGCCTGATTCAGTACTTC.

The sample holds a few counts of this clonotype. CDR3 amino acids: CSATGGLAGVTDTQYF. As DNA, the CDR3 is TGCAGTGCTACTGGGGGACTAGCGGGAGTCACAGATACGCAGTATTTT. This chain connects TRBV20-1 to TRBJ2-3; the match to TRBD2 covers 14 bases. The CDR3 contains 16 residues. J was trimmed by 2 bases and V by 4 bases; bases with no gene match: 5. Germline V lookup: CDR1 DFQATT, CDR2 SNEGSKA (reference sequence).

The V and J genes are TRBV20-1 and TRBJ2-4; D remains ambiguous. Trimming removed 3 bases from V and 8 bases from J, with 14 bases in between. The germline CDR1 and CDR2 sequences are DFQATT and SNEGSKA (reference sequence). The CDR3 runs 13 residues. This CDR3 reads CSARRLDRDIQYF. Written as DNA, the CDR3 is TGCAGTGCTAGGCGGCTAGATCGGGACATTCAGTACTTC.

This clonotype was counted many times. The chain combines TRBV6-1 with TRBJ2-7; D call uncertain. The germline V gene encodes CDR1 MNHNS and CDR2 SASEGT. The CDR3 runs to 14 residues. The ends were cut back, 4 bases at V and 2 bases at J, with 12 bases in the middle. The CDR3 DNA is TGTGCCAGCAGTGCCTCGCAGAGAGCCTACGAGCAGTACTTC. Residues: CASSASQRAYEQYF.

This clonotype was counted ten times or more. The chain recombines TRBV29-1 with TRBJ1-1, with D maybe TRBD1 (5 bases). The ends were cut back, 6 bases at V and 4 bases at J, with 15 bases in the middle. The CDR3 is 13 residues long. The germline V gene has CDR1 SQVTM and CDR2 ANQGSEA. CDR3 sequence reads: CSVPKVGGTEAFF. The CDR3 DNA is TGCAGCGTCCCCAAGGTGGGGGGCACTGAAGCTTTCTTT.

Note on this clonotype: One end of the junction varies from germline; a read error may be responsible. The rearrangement links TRBV5-1 to TRBJ2-1; 12 nucleotides match TRBD2. The CDR3 is made up of 16 amino acids. Germline CDR1 is SGHRS and CDR2 is YFSETQ. The CDR3 is CANSHRLAGVNNEQFF. In nucleotides, the CDR3 is TGCGCCAACAGCCACCGACTAGCGGGAGTAAACAATGAGCAGTTCTTC.

This clonotype was picked up many times. This chain links TRBV2 with TRBJ1-2; perhaps TRBD1 as D (5 bases). Looked up from germline, CDR1 is SNHLY and CDR2 is FYNNEI. V dropped 4 bases and J dropped 8 bases, with 11 bases sitting between them. This CDR3 has 12 amino acids. CDR3 in amino acids: CASSVSGEGYTF. Written as DNA, the CDR3 is TGTGCCAGCAGTGTGTCGGGGGAGGGCTACACCTTC.

This clonotype was seen many times. The chain recombines TRBV10-1 with TRBJ1-5; D uncertain. Trimming stripped 3 bases from V and 6 bases from J, with 0 bases between. This CDR3 has 10 amino acids. Germline V gives CDR1 WNHNN, CDR2 SYGVQD (reference sequence). CDR3 loop: CASSDQPQHF. DNA of the CDR3: TGCGCCAGCAGTGATCAGCCCCAGCATTTT.

This clonotype showed up many times. CDR3 DNA sequence: TGTGCCAGCAGTATGACAGGGACGTTCGGCGAAGCTTTCTTT. Its protein product is CASSMTGTFGEAFF. The V call is TRBV12-3 or TRBV12-4, the J call TRBJ1-1, with 7 bases identical to TRBD1. J lost 8 bases, V lost 5 bases, and 11 bases had no gene match. This CDR3 has 14 residues.